What follows is one T cell receptor (beta chain) and its context. As yet, its antigen is unknown. The data derive from a study of monozygotic twins with inflammatory bowel disease. Broader study findings: Patient repertoire variability may have increased through differing immunosuppressive treatments. It was not supported that a single strong signal or clonotype was associated with IBD. IBD patients carried less diverse TCRbeta repertoires (inverse Simpson) than healthy co-twins.

Both the TCRalpha cDNA and the TCRbeta cDNA were taken through two nested PCRs, lasting about 17 and 10 cycles. TCRdb re-analyzed the 5' RACE reads; it lists each CDR3 protein once, without DNA. In all, the sample yields 300,000 to 400,000 distinct CDR3 sequences. CDR1 is KGHDR, CDR2 SFDVKD, per germline. The CDR3 is 14 residues long. The rearrangement uses TRBV24-1 and TRBJ1-5. Material: blood. The receptor comes from a human donor with ulcerative colitis or Crohn's disease, or a healthy co-twin of an affected twin (not recorded which). This CDR3 is CATSDSWASQPQHF.